These 8 T cell receptor beta chains were sequenced from one sample in a study of human T cells and chemical hapten exposure. TCRdb reanalysed the RACE reads using MiXCR and keeps one entry per CDR3 protein. The sample records some 350,000 distinct CDR3 sequences, about 7% being singletons. Time point meaning: patch test 1, 2 weeks after DPC sensitization. As to treatment: therapeutic diphenylcyclopropenone sensitization with weekly scalp DPC. Sequences were derived from whole blood, sampled in connection with sensitization to the hapten diphenylcyclopropenone (DPC). These receptors originate from a woman younger than 30 with alopecia areata. Some clones in this sample may be carry-over from other donors' samples.

Remarks on this clonotype: This sequence may be a read error, since a much larger clone differs from it by one base. The rearrangement uses TRBV6-6 and TRBJ1-3; D uncertain. Germline V CDR1 and CDR2: MNHNY, SVGAGI (reference sequence). CDR3 size: 14 residues. V lost 9 bases, J lost 2 bases, and 14 bases lay in between. In DNA form, the CDR3 reads TGTGCCAGTCGGACTTACACAGCTGGAAACACCATATATTTT. This codes for CASRTYTAGNTIYF.

This clonotype was recorded a few times. V usage is TRBV7-8 and J usage is TRBJ2-1; TRBD2 matches 13 bases. Germline trimming cut 4 bases from V and 0 bases from J; bases unmatched to any gene: 12. The CDR3 runs to 20 residues. The germline gives CDR1 SGHVS, CDR2 FQNEAQ. CDR3 nucleotides: TGTGCCAGCAGCTCGTCGACTAGCGGGGGGATTATGAGCTCCTACAATGAGCAGTTCTTC. It is translated as CASSSSTSGGIMSSYNEQFF.

This clonotype was found many times. This sequence joins TRBV24-1 and TRBJ2-3; TRBD2 matches 13 bases. This CDR3 spans 18 amino acids. Trimming removed 3 bases from V and 2 bases from J; junction bases left unmatched: 7. Germline V gene data show CDR1 as KGHDR and CDR2 as SFDVKD. The CDR3 DNA follows: TGTGCCACCAGTGATCCGTGGACTAGCGGGGGTTTCACAGATACGCAGTATTTT. Translating gives CATSDPWTSGGFTDTQYF.

This clonotype was seen many times. An end of the junction does not agree with germline; a read error may underlie this. The rearrangement links TRBV7-7 to TRBJ2-5; D assignment may be TRBD1 or TRBD2 (5 bases each). Germline V CDR1 and CDR2: SSHAT, FNYEAQ (reference sequence). The CDR3 has 14 residues. This CDR3 reads CASSLNGADETQYF. CDR3 bases: TGTGCTAGCAGCTTAAACGGGGCCGACGAGACCCAGTACTTC.

Many counts were recorded for this clonotype. The chain recombines TRBV7-2 with TRBJ1-6, with 7 bases aligning to TRBD1. Germline loops: CDR1 SGHTA, CDR2 FQGNSA. The V and J ends lost 1 base and 7 bases, in that order; junction bases with no gene match: 7. The CDR3 consists of 16 residues. As DNA, the CDR3 is TGTGCCAGCAGCTTAGGGAATACAGGGGACAATTCACCCCTCCACTTT. Protein sequence: CASSLGNTGDNSPLHF.

The table lists this clonotype with many counts. The rearrangement links TRBV3-1 to TRBJ2-1; tentative D call: TRBD2 (5 bases). Per germline, CDR1 LGHDT and CDR2 YNNKEL (reference sequence). The V end was cut by 0 bases, the J end by 4 bases, with 13 bases between. The CDR3 contains 16 residues. The CDR3 here is CASSQDPRRGYNEQFF. The CDR3 bases are TGTGCCAGCAGCCAAGACCCCCGGCGAGGGTACAATGAGCAGTTCTTC.

This clonotype was counted ten times or more. The chain uses TRBV10-3 and TRBJ2-3; D remains unclear. This CDR3 contains 11 residues. V was cut by 7 bases and J by 3 bases, with 5 bases left in between. Germline V gene data show CDR1 as ENHRY and CDR2 as SYGVKD. The CDR3 DNA sequence: TGTGCCATCAAGAATACAGATACGCAGTATTTT. Translation gives CAIKNTDTQYF.

This clonotype has at least ten counts. The chain has TRBV4-3 and TRBJ2-1; 15 positions agree with TRBD2. Germline V lookup: CDR1 LGHNA, CDR2 YSLEER. The CDR3 covers 17 residues. V shed 1 base, J shed 2 bases, and the junction held 0 bases outside the gene matches. This chain's CDR3 is CASSQGTSGGAYNEQFF. The CDR3 nucleotides are TGCGCCAGCAGCCAAGGGACTAGCGGGGGGGCCTACAATGAGCAGTTCTTC.